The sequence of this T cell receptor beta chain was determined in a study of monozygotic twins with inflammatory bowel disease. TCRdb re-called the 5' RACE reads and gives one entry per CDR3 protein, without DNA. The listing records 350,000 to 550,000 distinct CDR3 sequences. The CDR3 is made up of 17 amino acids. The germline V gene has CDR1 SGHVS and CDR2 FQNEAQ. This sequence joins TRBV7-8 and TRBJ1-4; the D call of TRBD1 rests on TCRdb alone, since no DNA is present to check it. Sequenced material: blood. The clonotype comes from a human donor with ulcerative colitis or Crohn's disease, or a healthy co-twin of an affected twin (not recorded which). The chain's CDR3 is CASSLGSTGTLSEKLFF.